Below, 25 T cell receptor beta chains from the same sample are listed, as sequenced in a study of blood T cell repertoires in COVID-19. Clones were read by immunoSEQ multiplex PCR, and TCRdb kept only the in-frame ones, dropping some. This table has 150,000 to 200,000 clones, 85% to 95% appearing once. The sample was peripheral blood. The receptors were sampled from a woman in her 50s with acute or convalescent COVID-19.

The chain couples TRBV28 to TRBJ1-6, with TRBD1 identical over 7 bases. Germline V lookup: CDR1 MDHEN, CDR2 SYDVKM. CDR3 length: 17 residues. J gave up 6 bases and V 2 bases, and 10 bases lay outside the gene matches. CDR3 in amino acids: CASSLNPGTAFNSPLHF. In DNA form, the CDR3 reads TGTGCCAGCAGTTTAAACCCGGGGACAGCCTTTAATTCACCCCTCCACTTT.

This rearrangement joins TRBV7-9 to TRBJ1-1, with 10 bases aligning to TRBD1. J gave up 5 bases and V 5 bases, and 8 bases lay outside the gene matches. The CDR3 is made up of 15 amino acids. Germline loops: CDR1 SEHNR, CDR2 FQNEAQ (reference sequence). CDR3 in amino acids: CASSVDGTGDTEAFF. The CDR3 region has the DNA TGTGCCAGCAGCGTCGACGGGACAGGGGATACTGAAGCTTTCTTT.

This clone has a handful of counts. V and J are TRBV11-2 and TRBJ2-7; TRBD1 aligns across 8 bases. J lost 2 bases, V lost 5 bases, and 2 bases had no gene match. Germline V CDR1 and CDR2: SGHAT, FQNNGV. The CDR3 is 13 residues long. The CDR3 DNA reads TGTGCCAGCAGCCCAGGGGGCCCCTACGAGCAGTACTTC. It codes for CASSPGGPYEQYF.

The chain joins TRBV6-5 to TRBJ1-6; D perhaps matches TRBD1 (6 bases). This CDR3 has 14 residues. V was trimmed by 10 bases and J by 10 bases, leaving 20 bases between them. The germline gives CDR1 MNHEY, CDR2 SVGAGI. The CDR3 DNA reads TGTGCCACCCATCATACCGGGACAAGCTCACCCCTCCACTTT. Translating it yields CATHHTGTSSPLHF.

The chain recombines TRBV6-2 or TRBV6-3 with TRBJ2-7; tentatively, D is TRBD2 (5 bases). The germline CDR1 and CDR2 sequences are MNHEY and SVGEGT. The CDR3 sequence is 16 residues long. The ends were cut back, 0 bases at V and 0 bases at J, with 12 bases in the middle. CDR3 in DNA: TGTGCCAGCAGTTACTCGGGGTGGGAGAGCTCCTACGAGCAGTACTTC. Protein: CASSYSGWESSYEQYF.

This sequence joins TRBV5-1 and TRBJ2-3; 7 bases match TRBD1. This CDR3 contains 14 residues. With 2 bases clipped from V and 2 bases from J, the junction kept 2 bases outside the gene matches. Germline values: CDR1 SGHRS, CDR2 YFSETQ. The CDR3 DNA follows: TGCGCCAGCAGCTTAGGGGGCATCACAGATACGCAGTATTTT. Its protein is CASSLGGITDTQYF.

The J gene is TRBJ1-5, the V gene TRBV7-8, with unresolved D. V dropped 6 bases and J dropped 7 bases, with 19 bases sitting between them. Germline V gene lookup returns CDR1 SGHVS and CDR2 FQNEAQ. The CDR3 is 15 residues long. The CDR3 DNA follows: TGTGCCAGCAGTTTAATGAGGTTTGAGGGACAGCCCCAGCATTTT. It encodes CASSLMRFEGQPQHF.

This rearrangement joins TRBV28 to TRBJ1-3; D gene ambiguous. Trimming cost V 7 bases and J 2 bases, with 15 bases left between them. CDR1 and CDR2 (germline): MDHEN, SYDVKM. The CDR3 is 15 amino acids. CDR3 DNA: TGTGCCAGCACCATAGAGGGAGGGCCTGGAAACACCATATATTTT. Protein: CASTIEGGPGNTIYF.

This chain joins TRBV28 and TRBJ2-7; TRBD1 matches at 8 bases. With V trimmed by 7 bases and J by 5 bases, 10 bases remained unmatched. The CDR3 length is 14 residues. In germline, CDR1 is MDHEN, CDR2 SYDVKM. The CDR3 is CASNLGTGYHEQYF. The CDR3, as DNA: TGTGCCAGCAACCTCGGGACAGGTTACCACGAGCAGTACTTC.

This clone was seen once. This chain joins TRBV15 and TRBJ2-1; 11 positions match TRBD1. Germline assignment: CDR1 LNHNV and CDR2 YYDKDF (reference sequence). The length of the CDR3 is 16 residues. V lost 1 base, J lost 2 bases, and 1 base stayed unmatched. In DNA, the CDR3 is TGTGCCACCAGCAGAGGGGACAGGGGGACCTACAATGAGCAGTTCTTC. It codes for CATSRGDRGTYNEQFF.

J is TRBJ1-1 and V is TRBV27; the D is unclear. From germline, CDR1 is MNHEY and CDR2 SMNVEV (reference sequence). This CDR3 has 16 amino acids. V was pared by 5 bases and J by 13 bases, with 29 bases between. The DNA of the CDR3 is TGTGCCAGCAGTGCGGCCCTGCGCGATCGAAGCTTTCCTCTTTTCTTT. This sequence encodes CASSAALRDRSFPLFF.

The rearrangement joins TRBV30 to TRBJ1-5; D ambiguous. The CDR3 loop spans 14 amino acids. Looked up from germline, CDR1 is GTSNPN and CDR2 is SVGIG (reference sequence). Trimming took 2 bases from V and 6 from J, leaving 14 bases between them. The CDR3 spells CAWSIGMTGQPQHF. CDR3 DNA sequence: TGTGCCTGGAGTATCGGCATGACGGGTCAGCCCCAGCATTTT.

The V and J genes are TRBV10-3 and TRBJ2-1, with 9 bases matching TRBD2. J was trimmed by 7 bases and V by 6 bases; bases with no gene match: 7. The CDR3 runs to 14 residues. CDR1 ENHRY and CDR2 SYGVKD come from the germline V gene. In DNA form, the CDR3 reads TGTGCCATCAGGGAGAGCGGGAGGATGAATGAGCAGTTCTTC. It encodes CAIRESGRMNEQFF.

The rearrangement uses TRBV5-4 and TRBJ1-2; possible D gene TRBD1, 6 bases. V shed 1 base and J shed 5 bases, with 15 bases lying between them. The germline CDR1 and CDR2 sequences are SGHNT and YYREEE (reference sequence). The CDR3 covers 15 residues. The CDR3 DNA follows: TGTGCCAGCAGCTTGCGGGGGGCCGCGGGTTATGGCTACACCTTC. Amino acid sequence: CASSLRGAAGYGYTF.

The chain combines TRBV10-3 with TRBJ2-7, with a possible D match to TRBD2 (6 bases). The V gene's germline CDR1 is ENHRY and CDR2 SYGVKD. V lost 4 bases to trimming and J lost 4 bases, with 8 bases between them. The CDR3 extends over 12 amino acids. The CDR3 region is CAISGDLYEQYF. The DNA for the CDR3 is TGTGCCATCAGTGGGGACTTATACGAGCAGTACTTC.

The chain couples TRBV10-3 to TRBJ1-2; 8 bases fit TRBD1. V was clipped by 3 bases and J by 10 bases; unmatched bases: 10. The V gene's germline CDR1 is ENHRY and CDR2 SYGVKD. This CDR3 spans 14 amino acids. DNA for the CDR3: TGTGCCATCAGTGACGGACAGGGAGGCACGGTCTACACCTTC. This encodes CAISDGQGGTVYTF.

CDR3 sequence (DNA): TGTGCCAGCAGCCCCCGGACCGGGACAGGGATTGGTCAGCCCCAGCATTTT. Amino acid sequence: CASSPRTGTGIGQPQHF. The chain combines TRBV7-8 with TRBJ1-5; TRBD1 agrees at 9 bases. This CDR3 spans 17 amino acids. The trim removed 5 bases at V and 6 bases at J, leaving 14 bases unmatched. CDR1 and CDR2 (germline): SGHVS, FQNEAQ.

The V call is TRBV10-2, the J call TRBJ2-7; TRBD2 matches 13 bases. This CDR3 has 16 amino acids. Per germline, CDR1 WSHSY and CDR2 SAAADI. The J segment lost 2 bases and the V segment lost 8 bases, leaving 9 bases of the junction unmatched. The CDR3 reads CASWDGLAGVTYEQYF. The CDR3 DNA reads TGCGCCAGCTGGGATGGACTAGCGGGAGTCACCTACGAGCAGTACTTC.

This chain joins TRBV30 and TRBJ2-3, with 9 positions matching TRBD2. Germline assignment: CDR1 GTSNPN and CDR2 SVGIG (reference sequence). The CDR3 sequence is 13 residues long. V trimming: 0 bases; J trimming: 7 bases; junction bases outside the gene matches: 2. The CDR3 loop reads CAWSVSGSYTQYF. The CDR3 DNA sequence: TGTGCCTGGAGTGTTAGCGGGAGTTATACGCAGTATTTT. The variable domain in full, with the rest retrieved from reference TRBV30 and TRBJ2-3, is SQTIHQWPATLVQPVGSPLSLECTVEGTSNPNLYWYRQAAGRGLQLLFYSVGIGQISSEVPQNLSASRPQDRQFILSSKKLLLSDSGFYLCAWSVSGSYTQYFGPGTRLTVL.

The table lists this clone with a count of one. Here the CDR3 DNA reads TGCGCCAGCAGTGCTCAGGGGGCACGTCAGCCCCAGCATTTT. Encoded protein: CASSAQGARQPQHF. The chain uses TRBV10-1 and TRBJ1-5; 8 bases agree with TRBD1. Germline V gene data show CDR1 as WNHNN and CDR2 as SYGVQD (reference sequence). This CDR3 region has 14 residues. Trimming cost V 4 bases and J 6 bases; bases outside gene matches: 5.

This clone was found once. The chain joins TRBV5-8 to TRBJ1-6, with a possible D match to TRBD1 (5 bases). Germline assignment: CDR1 SGHTS and CDR2 YDEGEE. This CDR3 has 16 residues. The germline V and J ends were trimmed by 0 bases and 2 bases, with 9 bases remaining between them. The CDR3 nucleotides read TGTGCCAGCAGCTTGGCAGGGCATGCCTATAATTCACCCCTCCACTTT. Protein sequence: CASSLAGHAYNSPLHF.

V usage is TRBV2 and J usage is TRBJ2-7; D is ambiguous. CDR3 length: 14 amino acids. With 1 base removed from V and 2 bases from J, the gap between germline ends came to 9 bases. CDR1 is SNHLY, CDR2 FYNNEI, per germline. The CDR3 loop is CASSEGRGAYEQYF. The CDR3 DNA reads TGTGCCAGCAGTGAAGGGCGCGGAGCCTACGAGCAGTACTTC. Based on the CDR3 plus reference TRBV2 and TRBJ2-7, the full variable domain is EPEVTQTPSHQVTQMGQEVILRCVPISNHLYFYWYRQILGQKVEFLVSFYNNEISEKSEIFDDQFSVERPDGSNFTLKIRSTKLEDSAMYFCASSEGRGAYEQYFGPGTRLTVT.

This clone was detected once. V is TRBV24-1 and J is TRBJ1-2; D remains unclear. Germline CDR1 is KGHDR and CDR2 is SFDVKD. V lost 11 bases to trimming and J lost 2 bases, with 11 bases between them. The CDR3 length is 12 residues. Here the CDR3 DNA reads TGTGCCAATCAGGCGGGGAACTATGGCTACACCTTC. This translates into CANQAGNYGYTF.

CDR3 DNA: TGTGCCAGCAGTTTAATCAGGGATCAAGAGACCCAGTACTTC. It codes for CASSLIRDQETQYF. V usage is TRBV28 and J usage is TRBJ2-5, with a weak D call TRBD1 (5 bases). Per germline, CDR1 MDHEN and CDR2 SYDVKM. The germline V and J ends were trimmed by 2 bases and 2 bases, with 9 bases remaining between them. The CDR3 is 14 residues long.

The V and J genes are TRBV7-9 and TRBJ2-1; a weak D match, TRBD2 (6 bases). The ends were cut back, 1 base at V and 0 bases at J, with 10 bases in the middle. Germline V gene sequence: CDR1 SEHNR, CDR2 FQNEAQ (reference sequence). CDR3 size: 16 residues. CDR3 DNA: TGTGCCAGCAGCTTAGGTAGCGGAAGCTCCTACAATGAGCAGTTCTTC. It translates to CASSLGSGSSYNEQFF.